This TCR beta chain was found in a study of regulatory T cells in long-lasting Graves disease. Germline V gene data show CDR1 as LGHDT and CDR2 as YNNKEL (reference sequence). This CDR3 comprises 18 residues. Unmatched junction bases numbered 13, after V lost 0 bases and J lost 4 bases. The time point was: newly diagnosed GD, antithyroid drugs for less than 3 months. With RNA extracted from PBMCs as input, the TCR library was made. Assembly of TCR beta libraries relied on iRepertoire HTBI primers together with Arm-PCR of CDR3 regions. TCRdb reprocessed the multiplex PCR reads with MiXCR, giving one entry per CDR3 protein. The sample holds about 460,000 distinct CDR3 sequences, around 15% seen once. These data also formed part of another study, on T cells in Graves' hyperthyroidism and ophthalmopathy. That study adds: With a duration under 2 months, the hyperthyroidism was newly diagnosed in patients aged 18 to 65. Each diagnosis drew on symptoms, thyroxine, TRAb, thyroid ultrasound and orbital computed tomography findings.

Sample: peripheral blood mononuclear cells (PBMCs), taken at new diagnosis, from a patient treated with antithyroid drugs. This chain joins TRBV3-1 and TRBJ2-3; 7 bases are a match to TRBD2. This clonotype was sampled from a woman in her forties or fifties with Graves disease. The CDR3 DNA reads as TGTGCCAGCAGCCAAGATCAGTGGGAGGGCCCCGCATCAGATACGCAGTATTTT. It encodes CASSQDQWEGPASDTQYF.